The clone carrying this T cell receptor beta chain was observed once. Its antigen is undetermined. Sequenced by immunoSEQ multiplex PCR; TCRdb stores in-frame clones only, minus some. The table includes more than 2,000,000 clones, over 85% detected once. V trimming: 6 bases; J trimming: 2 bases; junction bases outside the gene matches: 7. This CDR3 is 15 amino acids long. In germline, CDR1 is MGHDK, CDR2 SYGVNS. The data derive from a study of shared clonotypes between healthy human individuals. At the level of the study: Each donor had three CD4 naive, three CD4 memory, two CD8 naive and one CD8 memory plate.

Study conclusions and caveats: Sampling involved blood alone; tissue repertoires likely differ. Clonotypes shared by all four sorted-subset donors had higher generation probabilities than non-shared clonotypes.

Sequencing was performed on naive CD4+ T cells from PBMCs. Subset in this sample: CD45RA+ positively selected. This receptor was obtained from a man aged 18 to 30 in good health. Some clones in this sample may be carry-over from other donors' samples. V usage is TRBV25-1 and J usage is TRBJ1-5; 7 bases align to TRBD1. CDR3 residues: CASSETGRGNQPQHF. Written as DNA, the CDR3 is TGTGCCAGCAGCGAGACAGGGAGAGGCAATCAGCCCCAGCATTTT.